The clone carrying this T cell receptor beta chain has only one observation. No antigen is known for it. These data originate in a study of T cell responses to AZD1222 COVID-19 vaccine. Sequenced by immunoSEQ multiplex PCR; TCRdb stores in-frame clones only, minus some. The profile shows 130,000 or so clones, 80% to 90% of them singletons. The study, taken as a whole, reports: In a largely white British group with more females than males, clonal diversity was possibly underestimated. Nearly half of the spike-specific TCRs reportedly recognize variant regions that carry no mutations.

Germline V gives CDR1 MNHNY, CDR2 SVGAGI (reference sequence). The CDR3 has 16 residues. The V and J ends lost 5 bases and 2 bases respectively, with 15 bases between them. This TCR was sampled from an adult in good health. This material consisted of peripheral blood, taken on day 0 of AZD1222 vaccination. This chain links TRBV6-6 with TRBJ2-2, with D tentatively TRBD1 (6 bases). DNA of the CDR3: TGTGCCAGCAGTCGAAGGAGGACAGAAAACACCGGGGAGCTGTTTTTT. This encodes CASSRRRTENTGELFF.